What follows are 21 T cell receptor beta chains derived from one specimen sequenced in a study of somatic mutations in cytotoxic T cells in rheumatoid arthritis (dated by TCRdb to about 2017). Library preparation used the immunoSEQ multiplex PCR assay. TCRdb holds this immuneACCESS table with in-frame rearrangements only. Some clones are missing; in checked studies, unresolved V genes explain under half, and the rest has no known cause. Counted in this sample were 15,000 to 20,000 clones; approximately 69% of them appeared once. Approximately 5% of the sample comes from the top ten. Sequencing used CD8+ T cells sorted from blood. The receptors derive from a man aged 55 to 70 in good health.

CDR3 protein: CASSPGTGVLGTDTQYF. CDR3 coding DNA: TGCGCCAGCAGCCCCGGGACAGGGGTTTTGGGCACAGATACGCAGTATTTT. The chain recombines TRBV4-3 with TRBJ2-3, with 10 bases matching TRBD1. V was pared by 4 bases and J by 1 base, with 8 bases of the junction left unmatched. CDR1 and CDR2 from the germline V gene are LGHNA and YSLEER. CDR3 size: 17 residues.

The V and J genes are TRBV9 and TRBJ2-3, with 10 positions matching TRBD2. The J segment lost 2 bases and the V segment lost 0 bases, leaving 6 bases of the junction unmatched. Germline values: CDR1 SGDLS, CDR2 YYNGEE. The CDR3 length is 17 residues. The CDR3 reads CASSVGSGRPYTDTQYF. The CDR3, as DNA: TGTGCCAGCAGCGTAGGTAGCGGGAGGCCCTACACAGATACGCAGTATTTT.

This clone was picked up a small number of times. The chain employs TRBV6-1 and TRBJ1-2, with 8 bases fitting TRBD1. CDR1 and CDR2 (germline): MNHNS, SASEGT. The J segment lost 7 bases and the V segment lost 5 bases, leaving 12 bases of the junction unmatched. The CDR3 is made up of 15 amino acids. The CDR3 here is CASSRTGTWYFGYTF. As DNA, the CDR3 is TGTGCCAGCAGTAGGACAGGGACGTGGTACTTTGGCTACACCTTC.

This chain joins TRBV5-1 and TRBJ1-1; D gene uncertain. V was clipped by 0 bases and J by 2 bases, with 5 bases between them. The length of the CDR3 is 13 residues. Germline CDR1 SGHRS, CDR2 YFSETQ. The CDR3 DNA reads TGCGCCAGCAGCTTGGCAGGAAACACTGAAGCTTTCTTT. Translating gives CASSLAGNTEAFF.

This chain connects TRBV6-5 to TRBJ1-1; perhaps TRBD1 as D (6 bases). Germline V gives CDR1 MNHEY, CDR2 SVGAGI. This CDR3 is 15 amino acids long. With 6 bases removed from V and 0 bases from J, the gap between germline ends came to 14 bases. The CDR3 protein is CASSRTWGLNTEAFF. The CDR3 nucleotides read TGTGCCAGCAGCCGCACGTGGGGGCTGAACACTGAAGCTTTCTTT.

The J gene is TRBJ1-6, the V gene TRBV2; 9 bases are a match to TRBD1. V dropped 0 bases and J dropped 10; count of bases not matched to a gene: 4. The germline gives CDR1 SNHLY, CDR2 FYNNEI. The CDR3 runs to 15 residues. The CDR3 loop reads CASSEAGTGRSPLHF. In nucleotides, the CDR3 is TGTGCCAGCAGTGAAGCCGGGACAGGGAGATCACCCCTCCACTTT. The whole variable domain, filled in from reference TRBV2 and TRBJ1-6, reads EPEVTQTPSHQVTQMGQEVILRCVPISNHLYFYWYRQILGQKVEFLVSFYNNEISEKSEIFDDQFSVERPDGSNFTLKIRSTKLEDSAMYFCASSEAGTGRSPLHFGNGTRLTVT.

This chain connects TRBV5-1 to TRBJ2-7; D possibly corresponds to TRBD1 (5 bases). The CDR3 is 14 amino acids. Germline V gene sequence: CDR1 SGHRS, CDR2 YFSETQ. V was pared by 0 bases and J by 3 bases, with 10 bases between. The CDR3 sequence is CASSLVQGNYEQYF. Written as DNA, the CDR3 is TGCGCCAGCAGCTTGGTTCAGGGAAACTACGAGCAGTACTTC. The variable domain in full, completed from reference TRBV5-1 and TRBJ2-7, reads KAGVTQTPRYLIKTRGQQVTLSCSPISGHRSVSWYQQTPGQGLQFLFEYFSETQRNKGNFPGRFSGRQFSNSRSEMNVSTLELGDSALYLCASSLVQGNYEQYFGPGTRLTVT.

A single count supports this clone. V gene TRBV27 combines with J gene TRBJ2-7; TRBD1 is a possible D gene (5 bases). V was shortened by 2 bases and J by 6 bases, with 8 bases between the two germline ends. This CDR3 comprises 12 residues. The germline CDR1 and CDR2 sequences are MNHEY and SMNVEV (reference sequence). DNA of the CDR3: TGTGCCAGCAGTTTAGGAACAGGCGAGCAGTACTTC. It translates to CASSLGTGEQYF.

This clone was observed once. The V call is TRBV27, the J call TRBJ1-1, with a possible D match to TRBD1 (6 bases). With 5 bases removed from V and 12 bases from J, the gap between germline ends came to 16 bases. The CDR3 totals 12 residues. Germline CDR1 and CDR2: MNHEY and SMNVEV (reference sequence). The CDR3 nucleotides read TGTGCCAGCAGTCCACAGGGTTCGGTGACTTTCTTT. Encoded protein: CASSPQGSVTFF.

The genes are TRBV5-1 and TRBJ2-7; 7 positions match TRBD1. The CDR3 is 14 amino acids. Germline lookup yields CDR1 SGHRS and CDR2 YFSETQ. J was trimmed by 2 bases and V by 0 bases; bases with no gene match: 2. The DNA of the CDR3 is TGCGCCAGCAGCTTGGTCGGGACAGCCTACGAGCAGTACTTC. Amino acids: CASSLVGTAYEQYF.

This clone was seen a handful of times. CDR3 bases: TGCGCCAGCAGCTTGAACGCACAGCTCAGCTCCTACAATGAGCAGTTCTTC. Amino acid sequence: CASSLNAQLSSYNEQFF. The chain has TRBV5-1 and TRBJ2-1; no clear D gene. This CDR3 is 17 amino acids long. The V and J ends lost 1 base and 0 bases respectively, with 14 bases between them. The germline gives CDR1 SGHRS, CDR2 YFSETQ. The variable domain in full, completed from reference TRBV5-1 and TRBJ2-1, reads KAGVTQTPRYLIKTRGQQVTLSCSPISGHRSVSWYQQTPGQGLQFLFEYFSETQRNKGNFPGRFSGRQFSNSRSEMNVSTLELGDSALYLCASSLNAQLSSYNEQFFGPGTRLTVL.

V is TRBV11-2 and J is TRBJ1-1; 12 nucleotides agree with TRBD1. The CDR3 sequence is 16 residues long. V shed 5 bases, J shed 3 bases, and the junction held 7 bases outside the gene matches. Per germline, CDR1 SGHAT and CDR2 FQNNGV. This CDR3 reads CASSPGTGGFDTEAFF. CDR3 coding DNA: TGTGCCAGCAGCCCCGGGACAGGGGGCTTCGACACTGAAGCTTTCTTT.

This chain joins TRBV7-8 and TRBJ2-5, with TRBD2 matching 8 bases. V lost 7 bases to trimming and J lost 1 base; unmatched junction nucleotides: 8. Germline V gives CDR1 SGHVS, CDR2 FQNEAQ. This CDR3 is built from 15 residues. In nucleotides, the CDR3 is TGTGCCAGCATCGAATCCAGCGGGGGCCAAGAGACCCAGTACTTC. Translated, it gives CASIESSGGQETQYF. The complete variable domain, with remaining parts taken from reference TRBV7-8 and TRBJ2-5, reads GAGVSQSPRYKVAKRGQDVALRCDPISGHVSLFWYQQALGQGPEFLTYFQNEAQLDKSGLPSDRFFAERPEGSVSTLKIQRTQQEDSAVYLCASIESSGGQETQYFGPGTRLLVL.

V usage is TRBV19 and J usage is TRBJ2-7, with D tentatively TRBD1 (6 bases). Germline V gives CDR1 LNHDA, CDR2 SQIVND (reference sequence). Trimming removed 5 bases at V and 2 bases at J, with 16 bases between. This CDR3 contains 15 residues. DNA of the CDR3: TGTGCCAGTAGTGAATGGGACACCGGGGCCTACGAGCAGTACTTC. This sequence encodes CASSEWDTGAYEQYF.

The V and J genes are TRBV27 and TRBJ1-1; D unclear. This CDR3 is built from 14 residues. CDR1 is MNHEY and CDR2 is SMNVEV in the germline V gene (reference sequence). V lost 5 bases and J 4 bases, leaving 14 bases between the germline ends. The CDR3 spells CASSPGFRATEAFF. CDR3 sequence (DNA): TGTGCCAGCAGTCCGGGATTTCGGGCCACTGAAGCTTTCTTT.

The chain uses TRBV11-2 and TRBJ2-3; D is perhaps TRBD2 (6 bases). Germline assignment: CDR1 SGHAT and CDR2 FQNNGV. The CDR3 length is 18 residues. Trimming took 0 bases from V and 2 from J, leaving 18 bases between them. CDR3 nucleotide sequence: TGTGCCAGCAGCTTAGAGGGTATCGGACGGGAGCTCACAGATACGCAGTATTTT. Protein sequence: CASSLEGIGRELTDTQYF.

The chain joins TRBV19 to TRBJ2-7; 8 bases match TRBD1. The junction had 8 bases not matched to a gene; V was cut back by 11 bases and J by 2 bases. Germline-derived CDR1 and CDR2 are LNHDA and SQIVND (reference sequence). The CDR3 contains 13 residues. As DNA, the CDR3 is TGTGCCGCCGGGACAGGATTCCCCTACGAGCAGTACTTC. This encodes CAAGTGFPYEQYF. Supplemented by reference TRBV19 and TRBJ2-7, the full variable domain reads DGGITQSPKYLFRKEGQNVTLSCEQNLNHDAMYWYRQDPGQGLRLIYYSQIVNDFQKGDIAEGYSVSREKKESFPLTVTSAQKNPTAFYLCAAGTGFPYEQYFGPGTRLTVT.

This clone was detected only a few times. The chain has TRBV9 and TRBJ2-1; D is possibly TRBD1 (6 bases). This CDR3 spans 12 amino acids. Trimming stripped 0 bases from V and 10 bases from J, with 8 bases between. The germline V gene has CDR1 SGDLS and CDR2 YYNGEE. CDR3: CASSVGQAEQFF. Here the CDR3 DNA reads TGTGCCAGCAGCGTAGGACAGGCAGAGCAGTTCTTC.

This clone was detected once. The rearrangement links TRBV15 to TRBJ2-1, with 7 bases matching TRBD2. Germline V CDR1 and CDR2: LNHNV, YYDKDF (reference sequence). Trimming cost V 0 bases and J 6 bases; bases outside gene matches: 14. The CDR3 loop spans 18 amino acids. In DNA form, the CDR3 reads TGTGCCACCAGCAGAGATATAGTTCGGGACTACCCCCTCAATGAGCAGTTCTTC. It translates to CATSRDIVRDYPLNEQFF.

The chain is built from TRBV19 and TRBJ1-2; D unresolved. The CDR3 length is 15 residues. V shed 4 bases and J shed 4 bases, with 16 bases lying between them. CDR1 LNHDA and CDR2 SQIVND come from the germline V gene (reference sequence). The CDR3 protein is CASSRPGVEVYGYTF. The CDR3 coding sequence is TGTGCCAGTAGTAGACCCGGGGTTGAGGTCTATGGCTACACCTTC. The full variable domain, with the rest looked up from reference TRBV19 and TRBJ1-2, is DGGITQSPKYLFRKEGQNVTLSCEQNLNHDAMYWYRQDPGQGLRLIYYSQIVNDFQKGDIAEGYSVSREKKESFPLTVTSAQKNPTAFYLCASSRPGVEVYGYTFGSGTRLTVV.

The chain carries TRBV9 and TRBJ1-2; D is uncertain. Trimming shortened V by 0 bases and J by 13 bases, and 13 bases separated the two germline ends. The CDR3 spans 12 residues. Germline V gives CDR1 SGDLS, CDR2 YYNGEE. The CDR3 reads CASSVGSEPPTF. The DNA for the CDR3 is TGTGCCAGCAGCGTAGGGAGTGAGCCCCCCACCTTC.